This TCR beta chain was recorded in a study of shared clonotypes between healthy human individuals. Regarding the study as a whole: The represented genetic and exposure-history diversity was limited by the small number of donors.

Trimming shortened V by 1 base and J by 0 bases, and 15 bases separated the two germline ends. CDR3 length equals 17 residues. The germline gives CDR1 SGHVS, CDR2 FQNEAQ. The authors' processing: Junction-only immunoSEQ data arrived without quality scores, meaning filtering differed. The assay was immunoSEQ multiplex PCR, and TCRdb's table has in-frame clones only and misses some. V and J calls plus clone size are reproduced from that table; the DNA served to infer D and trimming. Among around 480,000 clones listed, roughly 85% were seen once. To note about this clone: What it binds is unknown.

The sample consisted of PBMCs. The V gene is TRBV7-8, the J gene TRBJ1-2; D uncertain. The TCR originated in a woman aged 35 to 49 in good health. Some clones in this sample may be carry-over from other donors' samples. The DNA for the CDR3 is TGTGCCAGCAGCTTAGGTAGACGGCCCCTGCCTAACTATGGCTACACCTTC. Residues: CASSLGRRPLPNYGYTF.